This T cell receptor (beta chain) was identified during a study of OX40 agonist ivuxolimab in advanced cancers. Study background: Ivuxolimab doses were 0.01, 0.1, 0.3, 1.5, 3 or 10 mg/kg every 2 weeks. Study-level points and caveats: Certain nonresponders additionally had low normalized T-cell clonal expansion.

Patients were excluded for autoimmune disease history or systemic immunosuppression. On cycle 4 day 1 and cycle 7 day 1, as well as at baseline, blood was sampled. The data were produced by immunoSEQ multiplex PCR, yet TCRdb's version contains in-frame clones alone and is incomplete. Of about 89,000 clones in the sample, 86% are singletons; the top ten hold 6.5%. A word on this clone: As yet, its antigen is unknown.

Germline values: CDR1 SGHTS, CDR2 YDEGEE. Trimming removed 4 bases from V and 4 bases from J, with 12 bases in between. The CDR3 has 15 amino acids. This clonotype originated in an adult with an advanced solid tumor such as melanoma, head and neck, liver or kidney cancer. The rearrangement uses TRBV5-8 and TRBJ1-6; TRBD1 might be the D (6 bases). The sample in question was CD4+ or CD8+ T cells sorted from blood, obtained in a trial of the OX40 agonist ivuxolimab. The CDR3 reads CASSGRTVYNSPLHF. In nucleotides, the CDR3 is TGTGCCAGCAGCGGGAGGACAGTTTATAATTCACCCCTCCACTTT.